Shown below are 29 T cell receptor beta chains from a single sample sequenced in a study of blood T cells in healthy people across ages. A second about 6 to 11 cycle PCR used barcoded and J-beta primers. Each CDR3 protein gets one entry after TCRdb re-called the 5' RACE reads with MiXCR. The data contain 650,000 to 1,000,000 distinct CDR3 sequences, roughly 40% of them singletons. Sequencing was done on a sample of blood. The source is a man in his late teens or twenties in good health.

The V and J genes are TRBV20-1 and TRBJ2-7, with 8 bases matching TRBD2. The V gene end was trimmed by 6 bases and the J gene end by 7 bases; junction bases not matched to a gene: 17. The CDR3 spans 15 residues. In germline, CDR1 is DFQATT, CDR2 SNEGSKA (reference sequence). The CDR3, as DNA: TGCAGTGCCTCCCCCGGGGGGGCTTTTTACAATGAGCAGTACTTC. Translation gives CSASPGGAFYNEQYF.

The chain combines TRBV6-5 with TRBJ1-2; 8 bases fit TRBD1. The CDR3 has 13 residues. From germline, CDR1 is MNHEY and CDR2 SVGAGI. The junction had 4 bases not matched to a gene; V was cut back by 5 bases and J by 5 bases. The CDR3 DNA reads TGTGCCAGCAGTGGGACAGGCTTGTATGGCTACACCTTC. Its translation is CASSGTGLYGYTF.

The chain recombines TRBV20-1 with TRBJ2-2; the D is unclear. The CDR3 has 14 amino acids. Trimming left V 3 bases short and J 1 base short, with 9 bases between. From germline, CDR1 is DFQATT and CDR2 SNEGSKA (reference sequence). This CDR3 reads CSASLPENTGELFF. The DNA of the CDR3 is TGCAGTGCTAGTTTGCCCGAGAACACCGGGGAGCTGTTTTTT.

A note on this clonotype: A clone one base away is much larger, so this may be a read error. This rearrangement joins TRBV27 to TRBJ2-4; TRBD1 or TRBD2 may be the D gene (5 bases each). This CDR3 spans 12 amino acids. Germline assignment: CDR1 MNHEY and CDR2 SMNVEV (reference sequence). CDR3 loop: CTSSARGDVQYF. The CDR3 bases are TGTACCAGCAGTGCACGAGGGGATGTTCAGTACTTC.

This clonotype has a count of ten or more. A junction boundary mismatches the germline segment, possibly from a read error. V usage is TRBV7-8 and J usage is TRBJ1-5, with no clear D. The CDR3 contains 13 residues. Germline assignment: CDR1 SGHVS and CDR2 FQNEAQ. CDR3 in amino acids: CASSVAINRPQHF. The CDR3 DNA follows: TGTGCCAGCAGCGTAGCGATAAACCGGCCCCAGCATTTT.

The rearrangement joins TRBV7-2 to TRBJ2-4; D is tentatively TRBD1 or TRBD2 (5 bases each). Germline V lookup: CDR1 SGHTA, CDR2 FQGNSA. The CDR3 covers 16 residues. V was pared by 1 base and J by 6 bases, with 16 bases between. Written as DNA, the CDR3 is TGTGCCAGCAGCTTAGAGGGGCTTCGGGACCCAAACATTCAGTACTTC. Protein product: CASSLEGLRDPNIQYF.

This clonotype was seen a handful of times. The V call is TRBV18, the J call TRBJ1-1, with D tentatively TRBD1 (5 bases). The CDR3 is 14 residues long. V was pared by 6 bases and J by 1 base, with 12 bases between. Germline loops: CDR1 KGHSH, CDR2 LQKENI. Here the CDR3 DNA reads TGTGCCAGCTCGGACCAAACAGGGAACACTGAAGCTTTCTTT. This translates into CASSDQTGNTEAFF.

Only a few counts were recorded for this clonotype. CDR3 protein: CASSVSRGNTGELFF. Here the CDR3 DNA reads TGTGCCAGCAGCGTTTCGCGGGGGAACACCGGGGAGCTGTTTTTT. This chain connects TRBV9 to TRBJ2-2; D is perhaps TRBD2 (6 bases). Germline V gene lookup returns CDR1 SGDLS and CDR2 YYNGEE. The CDR3 spans 15 residues. V lost 2 bases and J 1 base, leaving 9 bases between the germline ends. The full variable domain, its missing parts supplied by reference TRBV9 and TRBJ2-2, is DSGVTQTPKHLITATGQRVTLRCSPRSGDLSVYWYQQSLDQGLQFLIQYYNGEERAKGNILERFSAQQFPDLHSELNLSSLELGDSALYFCASSVSRGNTGELFFGEGSRLTVL.

This clonotype was counted only a few times. This chain joins TRBV7-2 and TRBJ2-1; D is unresolved. This CDR3 spans 15 amino acids. Germline lookup yields CDR1 SGHTA and CDR2 FQGNSA. V lost 1 base and J lost 3, with 10 bases in between. The CDR3 region is CASSLEFALYNEQFF. CDR3 DNA: TGTGCCAGCAGCTTAGAGTTTGCACTCTACAATGAGCAGTTCTTC.

The rearrangement joins TRBV2 to TRBJ1-2; D gene unclear. The germline V gene has CDR1 SNHLY and CDR2 FYNNEI. The CDR3 length is 12 residues. V was cut by 6 bases and J by 8 bases, with 13 bases left in between. CDR3 in DNA: TGTGCCAGCAGCCGGTTTCGGGAGGGCTACACCTTC. Translating gives CASSRFREGYTF.

Only a few counts were recorded for this clonotype. The V gene is TRBV20-1, the J gene TRBJ2-3; TRBD2 matches at 13 bases. Germline V gene data show CDR1 as DFQATT and CDR2 as SNEGSKA (reference sequence). The CDR3 spans 15 residues. The junction had 10 bases not matched to a gene; V was cut back by 7 bases and J by 6 bases. The CDR3 loop reads CSVESGLAGRDTQYF. The CDR3 nucleotides read TGCAGTGTAGAGTCGGGACTAGCGGGGCGGGATACGCAGTATTTT.

A note on this clonotype: At one end the junction does not follow the germline gene, possibly because of a read error. This CDR3 reads CASSYSSGGGETRYF. In nucleotides, the CDR3 is TGTGCCAGCAGTTACTCGTCAGGGGGCGGGGAGACCCGGTACTTC. The V call is TRBV6-5, the J call TRBJ2-5; 8 bases line up with TRBD1. The CDR3 has 15 amino acids. Per germline, CDR1 MNHEY and CDR2 SVGAGI.

The V and J genes are TRBV11-1 and TRBJ1-1, with D possibly being TRBD1 (5 bases). V was cut by 6 bases and J by 5 bases, with 16 bases left in between. CDR1 is SGHAT and CDR2 is FQDESV in the germline V gene (reference sequence). The CDR3 is 14 amino acids. The CDR3 protein is CASSLFRDPTEAFF. Written as DNA, the CDR3 is TGTGCCAGCAGTCTCTTTAGGGACCCGACTGAAGCTTTCTTT.

The chain links TRBV20-1 to TRBJ1-4, with D maybe TRBD1 (5 bases). The V gene lost 5 bases and the J gene lost 8 bases, with 18 bases spanning the gap. Germline V gene data show CDR1 as DFQATT and CDR2 as SNEGSKA (reference sequence). CDR3 length: 14 amino acids. The DNA of the CDR3 is TGCAGTGCTCTCCGCTCAGGACACAGGGAAAAACTGTTTTTT. As protein: CSALRSGHREKLFF.

At least ten counts were recorded for this clonotype. The chain recombines TRBV21-1 with TRBJ2-5; the table's D call, TRBD1, has no DNA check behind it. TRBV21-1 is termed a pseudogene. CDR3 size: 15 residues. CDR3 nucleotides: TGTGCCAGCAGCCCAGGACAGGGCATACAAGAGACCCAGTACTTC. As protein: CASSPGQGIQETQYF.

V usage is TRBV2 and J usage is TRBJ2-1; TRBD2 aligns across 8 bases. J was trimmed by 3 bases and V by 6 bases; bases with no gene match: 4. The CDR3 covers 14 residues. Germline V gives CDR1 SNHLY, CDR2 FYNNEI. CDR3 sequence: CASRTSESYNEQFF. CDR3 nucleotide sequence: TGTGCCAGCAGGACTAGCGAGAGCTACAATGAGCAGTTCTTC.

V gene TRBV20-1 combines with J gene TRBJ1-4; D remains ambiguous. Germline loops: CDR1 DFQATT, CDR2 SNEGSKA (reference sequence). Trimming left V 3 bases short and J 7 bases short, with 12 bases between. The CDR3 is made up of 13 amino acids. The CDR3 reads CSARPTSIEKLFF. CDR3 DNA: TGCAGTGCTAGGCCGACTAGTATTGAAAAACTGTTTTTT.

For this clonotype: The germline gene is not matched at one end of the junction; a read error may be the cause. The chain combines TRBV3-1 with TRBJ2-3; D possibly corresponds to TRBD2 (5 bases). CDR1 is LGHDT, CDR2 YNNKEL, per germline (reference sequence). This CDR3 is 15 amino acids long. The CDR3 region is CANSSARLARDTQYF. Here the CDR3 DNA reads TGTGCCAACAGCTCAGCCCGGCTAGCTAGAGATACGCAGTATTTT.

Comments on this clonotype: Sequence at one end of the junction differs from germline and may be a read error. This sequence joins TRBV7-9 and TRBJ2-3; 12 bases are shared with TRBD2. The CDR3 totals 17 residues. Germline V CDR1 and CDR2: SEHNR, FQNEAQ (reference sequence). The CDR3 DNA reads as TGTACCAGCAGTCAAGGACTAGCGGGGAGAAAGGGAGATACGCAGTATTTT. Its protein product is CTSSQGLAGRKGDTQYF.

This clonotype was observed a few times. Germline is not matched at one junction end, which may reflect a read error. The chain has TRBV9 and TRBJ2-1; 11 bases line up with TRBD1. CDR1 SGDLS and CDR2 YYNGEE come from the germline V gene. This CDR3 region has 16 residues. CDR3 residues: CASSVAGTGGGNEQFF. The CDR3 coding sequence is TGTGCCAGCAGTGTAGCTGGGACAGGGGGTGGGAATGAGCAGTTCTTC.

This clonotype has at least ten counts. The genes are TRBV6-2 or TRBV6-3 and TRBJ2-7, with D hard to call. V lost 0 bases, J lost 2 bases, and 11 bases lay in between. The CDR3 has 15 amino acids. CDR1 is MNHEY, CDR2 SVGEGT, per germline. CDR3 amino acids: CASSYSGKVTYEQYF. The DNA of the CDR3 is TGTGCCAGCAGTTACTCAGGAAAAGTCACCTACGAGCAGTACTTC.

V gene TRBV9 combines with J gene TRBJ1-2; no clear D. The V end lost 0 bases, the J end lost 7 bases, and 13 bases lay between the germline ends. This CDR3 has 14 amino acids. Germline V CDR1 and CDR2: SGDLS, YYNGEE. CDR3 sequence (DNA): TGTGCCAGCAGCGTAGGGTCGATACCGGGTGGCTACACCTTC. Its translation: CASSVGSIPGGYTF.

This chain connects TRBV7-3 to TRBJ1-6, with D perhaps TRBD1 (6 bases). V lost 5 bases, J lost 7 bases, and 12 bases lay in between. Germline V gives CDR1 SGHTA, CDR2 FQGTGA. The CDR3 is made up of 14 amino acids. Here the CDR3 reads CASSPGAVNSPLHF. The CDR3 nucleotides read TGTGCCAGCAGCCCAGGGGCAGTAAATTCACCCCTCCACTTT.

This clonotype was seen more than once but under ten times. The chain is built from TRBV18 and TRBJ2-3; D possibly corresponds to TRBD1 (6 bases). Between the trimmed V and J ends, which lost 0 bases and 3 bases, there was a span of 7 bases. CDR3 length: 14 amino acids. Germline V gene lookup returns CDR1 KGHSH and CDR2 LQKENI. For the CDR3, the DNA is TGTGCCAGCTCACCACCGCAGGGGACAGATACGCAGTATTTT. Its translation is CASSPPQGTDTQYF.

This chain joins TRBV29-1 and TRBJ2-1, with 11 positions matching TRBD2. The J call is uncertain, as TRBJ2-7 better fits the DNA end. CDR1 SQVTM and CDR2 ANQGSEA come from the germline V gene. There are 16 residues in the CDR3. In nucleotides, the CDR3 is TGCAGCGTTGACCTAGCGGGGGGTGTCTCCTACAATGAGCAGTACTTC. This sequence encodes CSVDLAGGVSYNEQYF.

This clonotype was seen a single time. The V gene is TRBV7-2, the J gene TRBJ2-1; D is perhaps TRBD1 (6 bases). V lost 5 bases and J 6 bases, leaving 11 bases between the germline ends. The CDR3 totals 13 residues. Germline loops: CDR1 SGHTA, CDR2 FQGNSA. CDR3 sequence: CASSVAGANEQFF. The CDR3 DNA follows: TGTGCCAGCAGCGTCGCAGGGGCCAATGAGCAGTTCTTC.

This clonotype was counted only a few times. This chain uses TRBV10-3 with TRBJ1-1; TRBD1 aligns across 8 bases. The CDR3 is 12 residues long. Germline CDR1 reads ENHRY; CDR2 reads SYGVKD. Trimming cost V 10 bases and J 5 bases; bases outside gene matches: 6. The CDR3 sequence is CASQQGVTEAFF. The CDR3, as DNA: TGTGCCAGCCAACAGGGGGTGACTGAAGCTTTCTTT.

Comments on this clonotype: A much more abundant neighbour one base away suggests this may be a read error. The rearrangement links TRBV12-3 or TRBV12-4 to TRBJ2-7; 10 bases match TRBD2. CDR3 length: 15 amino acids. The J segment lost 3 bases and the V segment lost 6 bases, leaving 8 bases of the junction unmatched. The CDR3 nucleotides are TGTGCCAGCAGCCCTAGCAGCGGGGGGGACTACGAGCAGTACTTC. It yields the protein CASSPSSGGDYEQYF.

The sample holds a few counts of this clonotype. V is TRBV10-3 and J is TRBJ1-1; D remains ambiguous. There are 12 residues in the CDR3. The germline V gene has CDR1 ENHRY and CDR2 SYGVKD. V was clipped by 4 bases and J by 3 bases, with 6 bases between them. The DNA for the CDR3 is TGTGCCATCAGTGGCAGTGACACTGAAGCTTTCTTT. It specifies CAISGSDTEAFF.